The source of this T cell receptor (beta chain) is a study of cytomegalovirus exposure and HLA in healthy donors. A multiplex PCR was run with 60 Vbeta primers and 13 Jbeta primers. Method: immunoSEQ multiplex PCR; TCRdb's copy keeps in-frame clones and lacks some. The table lists about 130,000 clones, over 75% of them singletons. In germline, CDR1 is SGHRS, CDR2 YFSETQ. The CDR3 sequence is 15 residues long. V was pared by 0 bases and J by 3 bases, with 10 bases between. The material sequenced was PBMCs. The receptor's source is a man aged 45-65 years in good health and CMV-seronegative. V is TRBV5-1 and J is TRBJ2-1, with a possible D match to TRBD2 (5 bases). CDR3 DNA sequence: TGCGCCAGCAGCTTGGGGGAGTCACGCTACAATGAGCAGTTCTTC. Translation: CASSLGESRYNEQFF.